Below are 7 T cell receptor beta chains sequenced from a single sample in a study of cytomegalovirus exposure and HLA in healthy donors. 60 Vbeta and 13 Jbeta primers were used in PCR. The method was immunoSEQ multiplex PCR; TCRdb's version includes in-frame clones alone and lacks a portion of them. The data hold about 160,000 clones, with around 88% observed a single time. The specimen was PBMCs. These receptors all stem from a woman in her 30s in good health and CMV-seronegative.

CDR3 amino acids: CASTTGVNTEAFF. For the CDR3, the DNA is TGTGCCAGTACCACAGGAGTGAACACTGAAGCTTTCTTT. This sequence joins TRBV19 and TRBJ1-1, with a weak D call TRBD1 (5 bases). There are 13 residues in the CDR3. CDR1 and CDR2 from the germline V gene are LNHDA and SQIVND (reference sequence). V was pared by 7 bases and J by 0 bases, with 9 bases between.

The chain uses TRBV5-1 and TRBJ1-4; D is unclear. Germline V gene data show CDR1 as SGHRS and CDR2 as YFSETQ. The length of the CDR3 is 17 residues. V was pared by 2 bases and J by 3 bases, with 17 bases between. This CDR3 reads CASSFGSGSGANEKLFF. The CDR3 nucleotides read TGCGCCAGCAGCTTCGGGTCGGGGTCTGGGGCTAATGAAAAACTGTTTTTT.

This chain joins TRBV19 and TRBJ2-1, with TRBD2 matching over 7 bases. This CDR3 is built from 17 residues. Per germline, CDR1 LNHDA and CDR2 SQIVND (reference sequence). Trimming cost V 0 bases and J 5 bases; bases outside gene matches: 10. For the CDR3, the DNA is TGTGCCAGTAGTATAGATTTCACTAGCGCAACCCACAATGAGCAGTTCTTC. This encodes CASSIDFTSATHNEQFF.

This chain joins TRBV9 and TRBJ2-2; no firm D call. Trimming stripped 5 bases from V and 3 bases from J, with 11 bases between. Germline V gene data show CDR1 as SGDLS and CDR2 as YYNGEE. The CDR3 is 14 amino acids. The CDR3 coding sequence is TGTGCCAGCAGTAAAACAGTGGACACCGGGGAGCTGTTTTTT. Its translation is CASSKTVDTGELFF.

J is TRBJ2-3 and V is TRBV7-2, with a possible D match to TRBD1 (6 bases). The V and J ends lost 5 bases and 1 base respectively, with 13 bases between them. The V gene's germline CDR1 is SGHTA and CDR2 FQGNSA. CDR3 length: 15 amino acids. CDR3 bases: TGTGCCAGCAGCCCACAGGGTGGGCGCACAGATACGCAGTATTTT. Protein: CASSPQGGRTDTQYF.

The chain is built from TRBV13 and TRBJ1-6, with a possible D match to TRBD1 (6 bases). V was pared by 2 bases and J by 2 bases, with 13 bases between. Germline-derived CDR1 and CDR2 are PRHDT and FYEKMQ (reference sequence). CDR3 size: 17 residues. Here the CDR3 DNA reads TGTGCCAGCAGCTTAAGGGGGGGACGGCCCTATAATTCACCCCTCCACTTT. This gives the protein CASSLRGGRPYNSPLHF.

The chain's CDR3 is CASSRGQGYNEQFF. The CDR3 coding sequence is TGCGCCAGCAGCCGCGGACAGGGCTACAATGAGCAGTTCTTC. The gene calls are TRBV4-3 and TRBJ2-1, with 8 bases aligning to TRBD1. The CDR3 is 14 amino acids. V gave up 4 bases and J gave up 3 bases; unmatched junction bases: 2. CDR1 is LGHNA, CDR2 YSLEER, per germline.